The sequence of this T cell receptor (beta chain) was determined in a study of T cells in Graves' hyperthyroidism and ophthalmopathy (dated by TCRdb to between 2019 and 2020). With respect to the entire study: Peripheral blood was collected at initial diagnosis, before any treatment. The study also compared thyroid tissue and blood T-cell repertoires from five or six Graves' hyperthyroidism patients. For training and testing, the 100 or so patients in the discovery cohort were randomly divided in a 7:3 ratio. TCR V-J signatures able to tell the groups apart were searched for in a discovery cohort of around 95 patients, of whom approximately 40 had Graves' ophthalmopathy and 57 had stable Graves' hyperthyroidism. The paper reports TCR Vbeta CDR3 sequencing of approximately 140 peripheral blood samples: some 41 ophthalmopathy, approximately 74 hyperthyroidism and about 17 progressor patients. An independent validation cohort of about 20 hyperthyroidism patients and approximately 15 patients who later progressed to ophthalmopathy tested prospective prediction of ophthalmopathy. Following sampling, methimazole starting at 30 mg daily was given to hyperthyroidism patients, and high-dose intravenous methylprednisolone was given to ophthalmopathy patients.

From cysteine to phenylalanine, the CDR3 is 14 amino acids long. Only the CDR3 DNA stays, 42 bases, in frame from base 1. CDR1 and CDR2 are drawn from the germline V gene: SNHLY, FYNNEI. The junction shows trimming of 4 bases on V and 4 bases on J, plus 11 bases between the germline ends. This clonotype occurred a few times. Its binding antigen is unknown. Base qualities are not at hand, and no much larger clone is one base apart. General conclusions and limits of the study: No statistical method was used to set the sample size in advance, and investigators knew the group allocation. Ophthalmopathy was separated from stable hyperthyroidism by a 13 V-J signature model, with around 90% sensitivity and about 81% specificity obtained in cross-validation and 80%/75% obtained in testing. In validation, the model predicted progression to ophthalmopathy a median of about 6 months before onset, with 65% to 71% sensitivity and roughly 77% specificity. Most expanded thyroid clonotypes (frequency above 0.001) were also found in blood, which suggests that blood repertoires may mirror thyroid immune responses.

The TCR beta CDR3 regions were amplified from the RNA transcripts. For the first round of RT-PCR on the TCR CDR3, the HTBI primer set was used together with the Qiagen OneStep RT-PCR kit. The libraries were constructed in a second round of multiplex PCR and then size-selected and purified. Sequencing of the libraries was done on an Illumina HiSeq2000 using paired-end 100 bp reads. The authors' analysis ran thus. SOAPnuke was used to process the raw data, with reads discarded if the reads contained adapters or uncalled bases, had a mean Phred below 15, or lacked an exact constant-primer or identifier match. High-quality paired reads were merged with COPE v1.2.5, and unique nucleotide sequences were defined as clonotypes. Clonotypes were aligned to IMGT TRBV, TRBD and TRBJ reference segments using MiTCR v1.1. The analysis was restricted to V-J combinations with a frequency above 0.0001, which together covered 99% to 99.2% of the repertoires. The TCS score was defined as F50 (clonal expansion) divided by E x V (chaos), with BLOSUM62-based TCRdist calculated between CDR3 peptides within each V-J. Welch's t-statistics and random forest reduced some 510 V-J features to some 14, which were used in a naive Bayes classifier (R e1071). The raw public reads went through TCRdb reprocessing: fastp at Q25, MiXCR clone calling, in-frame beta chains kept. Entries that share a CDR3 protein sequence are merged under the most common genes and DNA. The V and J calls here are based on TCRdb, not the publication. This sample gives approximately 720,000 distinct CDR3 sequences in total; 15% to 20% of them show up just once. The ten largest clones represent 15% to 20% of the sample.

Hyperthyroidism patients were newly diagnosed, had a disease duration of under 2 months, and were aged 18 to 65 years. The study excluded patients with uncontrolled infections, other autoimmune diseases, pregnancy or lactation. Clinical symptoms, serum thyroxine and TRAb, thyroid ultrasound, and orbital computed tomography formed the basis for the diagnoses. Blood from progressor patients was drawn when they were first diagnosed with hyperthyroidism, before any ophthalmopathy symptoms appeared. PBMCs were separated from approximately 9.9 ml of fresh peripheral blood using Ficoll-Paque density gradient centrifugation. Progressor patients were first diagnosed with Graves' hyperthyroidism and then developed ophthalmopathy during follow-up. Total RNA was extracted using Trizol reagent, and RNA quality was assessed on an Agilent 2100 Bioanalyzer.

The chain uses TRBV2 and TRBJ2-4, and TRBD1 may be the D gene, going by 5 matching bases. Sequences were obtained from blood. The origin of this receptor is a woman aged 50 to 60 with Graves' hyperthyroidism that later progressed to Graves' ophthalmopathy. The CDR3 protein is CASSVSTGKNIQYF. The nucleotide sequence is TGTGCCAGCAGTGTGAGTACAGGAAAAAACATTCAGTACTTC. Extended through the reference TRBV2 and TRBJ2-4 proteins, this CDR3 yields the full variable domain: EPEVTQTPSHQVTQMGQEVILRCVPISNHLYFYWYRQILGQKVEFLVSFYNNEISEKSEIFDDQFSVERPDGSNFTLKIRSTKLEDSAMYFCASSVSTGKNIQYFGAGTRLSVL.